The 8 T cell receptor beta chains below all came from one sample that was sequenced in a study of Graves' ophthalmopathy and Graves' hyperthyroidism. Beta-chain TCR CDR3 regions were amplified from RNA transcripts. Scientists carried out first-round RT-PCR using HTBI primers and then a second-round multiplex PCR. Via MiXCR, TCRdb re-called the multiplex PCR reads, giving one row per CDR3 protein. In the table there are 400,000 to 450,000 distinct CDR3 sequences, 21% of which are singletons. Material: peripheral blood. The receptors here all came from a woman between 18 and 29 years old with stable Graves' hyperthyroidism.

This clonotype was recorded many times. This chain uses TRBV9 with TRBJ1-1; D is undetermined. This CDR3 contains 13 residues. The germline V gene has CDR1 SGDLS and CDR2 YYNGEE. Between the trimmed V and J ends, which lost 0 bases and 0 bases, there was a span of 3 bases. This CDR3 reads CASSVDLNTEAFF. CDR3 bases: TGTGCCAGCAGCGTAGACTTGAACACTGAAGCTTTCTTT. Supplemented by reference TRBV9 and TRBJ1-1, the full variable domain reads DSGVTQTPKHLITATGQRVTLRCSPRSGDLSVYWYQQSLDQGLQFLIQYYNGEERAKGNILERFSAQQFPDLHSELNLSSLELGDSALYFCASSVDLNTEAFFGQGTRLTVV.

This clonotype was seen repeatedly, ten times or more. The chain combines TRBV19 with TRBJ2-5; D gene unclear. The CDR3 contains 14 residues. Per the germline V gene, CDR1 is LNHDA and CDR2 is SQIVND (reference sequence). Trimming cost V 9 bases and J 2 bases, with 16 bases left between them. The CDR3 sequence is CASRSTSVQETQYF. As DNA, the CDR3 is TGTGCCAGCCGGTCGACGTCGGTACAAGAGACCCAGTACTTC.

The sample holds many counts of this clonotype. As DNA, the CDR3 is TGTGCCACTAAAGGTCGGACTGAGAATAATTCACCCCTCCACTTT. Residues: CATKGRTENNSPLHF. The chain couples TRBV10-3 to TRBJ1-6; unclear D gene. Germline V gives CDR1 ENHRY, CDR2 SYGVKD. The V end was cut by 10 bases, the J end by 5 bases, with 18 bases between. The CDR3 has 15 amino acids.

This clonotype showed up just a few times. The CDR3 DNA follows: TGTGCCAGCAGCACAACAGGGTTGCAAGAGACCCAGTACTTC. Translating gives CASSTTGLQETQYF. The rearrangement links TRBV7-9 to TRBJ2-5; TRBD1 is a possible D gene (6 bases). V was shortened by 5 bases and J by 2 bases, with 12 bases between the two germline ends. Germline V gene sequence: CDR1 SEHNR, CDR2 FQNEAQ (reference sequence). The CDR3 length is 14 residues.

This clonotype was counted many times. The CDR3 DNA follows: TGTGCCAGCAGTTACAGCCGGACCATGAACACTGAAGCTTTCTTT. It yields the protein CASSYSRTMNTEAFF. This chain uses TRBV6-5 with TRBJ1-1; no clear D. This CDR3 is built from 15 residues. The V end was cut by 2 bases, the J end by 0 bases, with 10 bases between. CDR1 and CDR2 from the germline V gene are MNHEY and SVGAGI.

This clonotype was found many times. The rearrangement uses TRBV2 and TRBJ1-1; 7 bases are shared with TRBD1. This CDR3 comprises 14 residues. Germline trimming cut 6 bases from V and 4 bases from J; bases unmatched to any gene: 8. In germline, CDR1 is SNHLY, CDR2 FYNNEI. This CDR3 is CASRVTGAGTEAFF. The CDR3 nucleotides are TGTGCCAGCAGGGTTACAGGGGCGGGCACTGAAGCTTTCTTT.

The chain recombines TRBV6-5 with TRBJ1-2; weak D call: TRBD1 (6 bases). V lost 4 bases and J 5 bases, leaving 14 bases between the germline ends. The CDR3 extends over 14 amino acids. In germline, CDR1 is MNHEY, CDR2 SVGAGI. CDR3 sequence (DNA): TGTGCCAGCAGTTGGGCAGGGGTGGGGTATGGCTACACCTTC. Its protein product is CASSWAGVGYGYTF.

The chain has TRBV11-2 and TRBJ1-1; no clear D gene. The CDR3 has 15 amino acids. Germline V gives CDR1 SGHAT, CDR2 FQNNGV. Trimming shortened V by 1 base and J by 0 bases, and 9 bases separated the two germline ends. In DNA form, the CDR3 reads TGTGCCAGCAGCTTAGTGGCAGAACTGAACACTGAAGCTTTCTTT. As protein: CASSLVAELNTEAFF.